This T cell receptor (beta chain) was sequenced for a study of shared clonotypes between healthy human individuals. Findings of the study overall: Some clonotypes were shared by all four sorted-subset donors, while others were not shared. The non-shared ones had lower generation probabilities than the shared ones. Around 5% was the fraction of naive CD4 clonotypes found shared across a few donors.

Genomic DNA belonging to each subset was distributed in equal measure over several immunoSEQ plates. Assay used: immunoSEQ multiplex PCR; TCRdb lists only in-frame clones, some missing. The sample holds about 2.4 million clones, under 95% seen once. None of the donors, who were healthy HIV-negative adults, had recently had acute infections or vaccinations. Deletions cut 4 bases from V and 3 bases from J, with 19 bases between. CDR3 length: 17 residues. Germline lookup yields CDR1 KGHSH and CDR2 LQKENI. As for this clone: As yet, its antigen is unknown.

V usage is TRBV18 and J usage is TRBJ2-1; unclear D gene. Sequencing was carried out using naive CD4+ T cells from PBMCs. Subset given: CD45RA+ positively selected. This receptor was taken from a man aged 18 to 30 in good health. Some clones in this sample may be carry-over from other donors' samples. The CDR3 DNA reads TGTGCCAGCTCACTCCGGGCCGATACAAACTTCTACAATGAGCAGTTCTTC. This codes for CASSLRADTNFYNEQFF. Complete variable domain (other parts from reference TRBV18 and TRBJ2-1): NAGVMQNPRHLVRRRGQEARLRCSPMKGHSHVYWYRQLPEEGLKFMVYLQKENIIDESGMPKERFSAEFPKEGPSILRIQQVVRGDSAAYFCASSLRADTNFYNEQFFGPGTRLTVL.